The 21 T cell receptor beta chains below all came from one sample that was sequenced in a study of shared clonotypes between healthy human individuals. The table came from immunoSEQ multiplex PCR; TCRdb's copy has only in-frame clones and leaves some out. The sample shows more than 2 million clones, around 95% of them seen only once. The sequencing input was naive CD4+ T cells sorted from blood. The sample's subset: CD45RA+ positively selected. The receptors shown here come from a man aged 18 to 30 in good health.

This chain joins TRBV9 and TRBJ2-5, with 11 bases matching TRBD2. Germline V gives CDR1 SGDLS, CDR2 YYNGEE. V dropped 4 bases and J dropped 5; count of bases not matched to a gene: 4. CDR3 length: 14 amino acids. The CDR3 nucleotides read TGTGCCAGCAGCTTACGGACTAGCGGGGAGACCCAGTACTTC. It encodes CASSLRTSGETQYF. Full variable domain (remainder filled in from reference TRBV9 and TRBJ2-5): DSGVTQTPKHLITATGQRVTLRCSPRSGDLSVYWYQQSLDQGLQFLIQYYNGEERAKGNILERFSAQQFPDLHSELNLSSLELGDSALYFCASSLRTSGETQYFGPGTRLLVL.

The J gene is TRBJ2-3, the V gene TRBV4-2; no definite D call. Trimming stripped 0 bases from V and 0 bases from J, with 10 bases between. Germline CDR1 is LGHNA and CDR2 is YNFKEQ. The CDR3 length is 16 residues. Written as DNA, the CDR3 is TGTGCCAGCAGCCAAGATGGGTCCGGTAGCACAGATACGCAGTATTTT. This translates into CASSQDGSGSTDTQYF.

The chain links TRBV2 to TRBJ2-5; 9 bases are a match to TRBD1. V trimming: 7 bases; J trimming: 5 bases; junction bases outside the gene matches: 11. CDR1 is SNHLY, CDR2 FYNNEI, per germline. CDR3 size: 15 residues. The CDR3 region has the DNA TGTGCCAGCAAGGTGGAGACAGGGGGAACGGAGACCCAGTACTTC. Its translation: CASKVETGGTETQYF. The whole variable domain, remainder taken from reference TRBV2 and TRBJ2-5, is EPEVTQTPSHQVTQMGQEVILRCVPISNHLYFYWYRQILGQKVEFLVSFYNNEISEKSEIFDDQFSVERPDGSNFTLKIRSTKLEDSAMYFCASKVETGGTETQYFGPGTRLLVL.

As for this clone: Distinct nucleotide sequences in the sample also encode this CDR3. The V call is TRBV5-1, the J call TRBJ2-5; maybe TRBD1 (6 bases). This CDR3 comprises 14 residues. Per germline, CDR1 SGHRS and CDR2 YFSETQ. V lost 0 bases and J lost 5, with 11 bases in between. The CDR3 sequence: CASSLGWTEETQYF. The CDR3 nucleotides are TGCGCCAGCAGCTTGGGATGGACAGAGGAGACCCAGTACTTC. Looking up the rest from reference TRBV5-1 and TRBJ2-5 gives the full variable domain: KAGVTQTPRYLIKTRGQQVTLSCSPISGHRSVSWYQQTPGQGLQFLFEYFSETQRNKGNFPGRFSGRQFSNSRSEMNVSTLELGDSALYLCASSLGWTEETQYFGPGTRLLVL.

The chain has TRBV2 and TRBJ2-7, with 10 bases matching TRBD1. Per the germline V gene, CDR1 is SNHLY and CDR2 is FYNNEI. This CDR3 has 14 amino acids. Trimming removed 9 bases from V and 3 bases from J; junction bases left unmatched: 8. CDR3 sequence reads: CASTGQGVGYEQYF. The CDR3 bases are TGTGCCAGTACCGGACAGGGGGTAGGCTACGAGCAGTACTTC.

CDR3 loop: CASSYSGRLSLSLHF. The CDR3 nucleotides read TGTGCCAGCAGTTACTCTGGCCGCCTGAGTTTGTCCCTCCACTTT. The V call is TRBV6-5, the J call TRBJ1-6; no definite D call. The CDR3 totals 15 residues. Trimming shortened V by 0 bases and J by 14 bases, and 17 bases separated the two germline ends. The V gene's germline CDR1 is MNHEY and CDR2 SVGAGI.

This clone came up once. The chain has TRBV6-5 and TRBJ2-7; TRBD2 agrees at 8 bases. Trimming at V came to 3 bases and at J to 1 base, leaving 8 bases not matched to a gene. Germline assignment: CDR1 MNHEY and CDR2 SVGAGI. The length of the CDR3 is 16 residues. CDR3 in amino acids: CASSYAPRGGSYEQYF. Here the CDR3 DNA reads TGTGCCAGCAGTTATGCCCCCCGGGGGGGGTCCTACGAGCAGTACTTC.

The chain recombines TRBV11-2 with TRBJ2-7; no reliable D call. Per germline, CDR1 SGHAT and CDR2 FQNNGV. The ends were cut back, 0 bases at V and 4 bases at J, with 16 bases in the middle. The CDR3 has 16 amino acids. CDR3 in amino acids: CASSLDASSVGYEQYF. In nucleotides, the CDR3 is TGTGCCAGCAGCTTAGATGCGAGTTCCGTAGGGTACGAGCAGTACTTC.

The chain is built from TRBV5-4 and TRBJ2-1, with TRBD1 identical over 7 bases. The CDR3 is made up of 12 amino acids. The germline V gene encodes CDR1 SGHNT and CDR2 YYREEE (reference sequence). With V trimmed by 2 bases and J by 9 bases, 2 bases remained unmatched. CDR3 sequence reads: CASSFGTAEQFF. The CDR3 region has the DNA TGTGCCAGCAGCTTTGGGACAGCTGAGCAGTTCTTC.

The chain combines TRBV4-1 with TRBJ2-7, with 8 bases lining up with TRBD2. Unmatched junction bases numbered 8, after V lost 8 bases and J lost 2 bases. This CDR3 is 14 amino acids long. CDR1 is MGHRA, CDR2 YSYEKL, per germline. The CDR3 DNA reads TGCGCCAGCGCCCGGGGGGGCGAAGCCTACGAGCAGTACTTC. Its translation is CASARGGEAYEQYF.

As concerns this clone: Distinct nucleotide sequences in the sample also encode this CDR3. The chain couples TRBV7-2 to TRBJ2-7, with D possibly being TRBD2 (6 bases). Germline V gene lookup returns CDR1 SGHTA and CDR2 FQGNSA. CDR3 size: 14 residues. Trimming left V 0 bases short and J 2 bases short, with 8 bases between. The CDR3 here is CASSLAGGPYEQYF. The CDR3 DNA is TGTGCCAGCAGCTTAGCGGGAGGACCCTACGAGCAGTACTTC.

The chain employs TRBV15 and TRBJ1-2, with D unresolved. V gave up 0 bases and J gave up 3 bases, with 11 bases separating them. From germline, CDR1 is LNHNV and CDR2 YYDKDF (reference sequence). This CDR3 has 15 residues. CDR3 region: CATSRDGFADYGYTF. The CDR3 DNA reads TGTGCCACCAGCAGAGATGGGTTCGCGGACTATGGCTACACCTTC.

The chain links TRBV2 to TRBJ2-3; 7 bases agree with TRBD1. The V and J ends lost 7 bases and 5 bases, in that order; junction bases with no gene match: 12. The germline V gene has CDR1 SNHLY and CDR2 FYNNEI. This CDR3 region has 15 residues. CDR3 DNA: TGTGCCAGCAAGGAACTAGACAGGGCACGAGATACGCAGTATTTT. Amino acids: CASKELDRARDTQYF.

Only one count was recorded for this clone. The chain has TRBV5-6 and TRBJ1-5, with 9 bases aligning to TRBD1. Germline loops: CDR1 SGHDT, CDR2 YYEEEE. V trimming: 1 base; J trimming: 7 bases; junction bases outside the gene matches: 6. This CDR3 comprises 15 residues. The DNA of the CDR3 is TGTGCCAGCAGCTTGAGGACAGGGGTTGGGCAGCCCCAGCATTTT. Translation: CASSLRTGVGQPQHF.

The V gene is TRBV7-8, the J gene TRBJ1-5; D may be TRBD1 (6 bases). The V gene lost 0 bases and the J gene lost 5 bases, with 11 bases spanning the gap. Germline V gene sequence: CDR1 SGHVS, CDR2 FQNEAQ. The CDR3 contains 15 residues. The CDR3, as DNA: TGTGCCAGCAGCTTAGCCGGGACACTACATCAGCCCCAGCATTTT. The encoded protein is CASSLAGTLHQPQHF. The complete variable domain, with remaining parts taken from reference TRBV7-8 and TRBJ1-5, reads GAGVSQSPRYKVAKRGQDVALRCDPISGHVSLFWYQQALGQGPEFLTYFQNEAQLDKSGLPSDRFFAERPEGSVSTLKIQRTQQEDSAVYLCASSLAGTLHQPQHFGDGTRLSIL.

This clone was detected only once. The sample holds other DNA sequences that translate to the same CDR3. This rearrangement joins TRBV5-1 to TRBJ2-7, with 8 bases that match TRBD2. Germline CDR1 reads SGHRS; CDR2 reads YFSETQ. This CDR3 comprises 13 residues. V gave up 3 bases and J gave up 6 bases; unmatched junction bases: 5. The CDR3 region has the DNA TGCGCCAGCAGCTACGGACTAGCTGGCGAGCAGTACTTC. Translation: CASSYGLAGEQYF.

This chain connects TRBV5-1 to TRBJ1-4; maybe TRBD1 (5 bases). Germline CDR1 is SGHRS and CDR2 is YFSETQ. V lost 0 bases to trimming and J lost 0 bases, with 9 bases between them. The CDR3 contains 16 residues. The CDR3 is CASSLATGATNEKLFF. In DNA, the CDR3 is TGCGCCAGCAGCTTGGCCACGGGGGCAACTAATGAAAAACTGTTTTTT. Full variable domain (remainder filled in from reference TRBV5-1 and TRBJ1-4): KAGVTQTPRYLIKTRGQQVTLSCSPISGHRSVSWYQQTPGQGLQFLFEYFSETQRNKGNFPGRFSGRQFSNSRSEMNVSTLELGDSALYLCASSLATGATNEKLFFGSGTQLSVL.

The chain has TRBV5-6 and TRBJ1-5; TRBD1 matches 7 bases. V lost 4 bases and J lost 8; bases outside the gene matches: 6. Germline values: CDR1 SGHDT, CDR2 YYEEEE. The CDR3 consists of 13 residues. CDR3 coding DNA: TGTGCCAGCAGCAGACAGGGCCAAGAGCCCCAGCATTTT. Protein sequence: CASSRQGQEPQHF.

This clone showed up just once. The gene calls are TRBV30 and TRBJ1-1, with D possibly matching TRBD1 (6 bases). Per germline, CDR1 GTSNPN and CDR2 SVGIG (reference sequence). The CDR3 spans 14 residues. Trimming removed 4 bases from V and 4 bases from J, with 16 bases in between. CDR3 DNA sequence: TGTGCCTGGAAGACGGGGGGCGCGGGCACTGAAGCTTTCTTT. Translated, it gives CAWKTGGAGTEAFF. The variable domain in full, completed from reference TRBV30 and TRBJ1-1, reads SQTIHQWPATLVQPVGSPLSLECTVEGTSNPNLYWYRQAAGRGLQLLFYSVGIGQISSEVPQNLSASRPQDRQFILSSKKLLLSDSGFYLCAWKTGGAGTEAFFGQGTRLTVV.

Concerning this clone: Other DNA sequences from this sample encode an identical CDR3 as well. This chain uses TRBV10-3 with TRBJ1-4, with a weak D call TRBD1 (6 bases). Looked up from germline, CDR1 is ENHRY and CDR2 is SYGVKD. This CDR3 has 13 residues. V was cut by 6 bases and J by 5 bases, with 10 bases left in between. For the CDR3, the DNA is TGTGCCATCAGGGACAGCCTAAATGAAAAACTGTTTTTT. Encoded protein: CAIRDSLNEKLFF.

As concerns this clone: Other DNA variants within this sample encode the same CDR3. The genes are TRBV5-1 and TRBJ1-4; a possible D gene is TRBD1 (6 bases). The germline CDR1 and CDR2 sequences are SGHRS and YFSETQ. V was pared by 3 bases and J by 5 bases, with 11 bases between. The CDR3 runs to 14 residues. CDR3 sequence: CASSSTGFNEKLFF. The CDR3 bases are TGCGCCAGCAGCTCAACAGGGTTCAATGAAAAACTGTTTTTT.